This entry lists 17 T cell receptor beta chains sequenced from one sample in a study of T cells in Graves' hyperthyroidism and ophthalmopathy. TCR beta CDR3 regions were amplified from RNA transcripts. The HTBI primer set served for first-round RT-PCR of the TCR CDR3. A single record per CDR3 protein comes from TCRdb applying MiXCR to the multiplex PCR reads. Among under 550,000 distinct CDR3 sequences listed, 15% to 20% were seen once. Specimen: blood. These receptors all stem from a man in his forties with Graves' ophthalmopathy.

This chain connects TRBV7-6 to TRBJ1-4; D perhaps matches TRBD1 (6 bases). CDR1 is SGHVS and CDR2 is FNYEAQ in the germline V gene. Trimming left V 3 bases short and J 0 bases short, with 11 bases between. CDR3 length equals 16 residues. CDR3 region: CASSLGAKTTNEKLFF. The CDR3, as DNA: TGTGCCAGCAGCTTGGGGGCAAAAACAACTAATGAAAAACTGTTTTTT.

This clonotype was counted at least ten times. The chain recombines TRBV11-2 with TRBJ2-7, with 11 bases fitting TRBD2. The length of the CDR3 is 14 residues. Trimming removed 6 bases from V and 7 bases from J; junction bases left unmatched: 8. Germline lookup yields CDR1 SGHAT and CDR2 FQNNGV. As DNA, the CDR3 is TGTGCCAGCAGGCTTAGCGGGGGGGCGATGGAGCAGTACTTC. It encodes CASRLSGGAMEQYF.

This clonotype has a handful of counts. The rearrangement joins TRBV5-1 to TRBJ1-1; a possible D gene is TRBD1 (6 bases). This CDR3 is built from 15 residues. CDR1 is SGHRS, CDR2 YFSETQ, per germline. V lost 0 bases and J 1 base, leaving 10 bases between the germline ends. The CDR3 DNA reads TGCGCCAGCAGCTTGGATTTGGGACAGAACACTGAAGCTTTCTTT. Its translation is CASSLDLGQNTEAFF.

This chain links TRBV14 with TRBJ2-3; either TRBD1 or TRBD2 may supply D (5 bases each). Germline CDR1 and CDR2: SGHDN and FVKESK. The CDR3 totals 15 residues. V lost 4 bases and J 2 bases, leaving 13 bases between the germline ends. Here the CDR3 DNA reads TGTGCCAGCAGCCCCTCCGGGGCGAACACAGATACGCAGTATTTT. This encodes CASSPSGANTDTQYF.

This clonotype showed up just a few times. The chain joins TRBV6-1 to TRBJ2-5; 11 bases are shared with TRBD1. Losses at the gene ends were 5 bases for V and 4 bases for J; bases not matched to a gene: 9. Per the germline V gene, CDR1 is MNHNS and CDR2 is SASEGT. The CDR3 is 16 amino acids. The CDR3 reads CASSLAGQGEGETQYF. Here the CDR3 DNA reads TGTGCCAGCAGTTTGGCGGGACAGGGGGAGGGAGAGACCCAGTACTTC.

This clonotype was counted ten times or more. CDR3 residues: CASSSRDSSYNEQFF. The CDR3 DNA is TGTGCCAGCAGCTCTCGGGACAGCTCCTACAATGAGCAGTTCTTC. The chain links TRBV5-5 to TRBJ2-1, with 7 nucleotides matching TRBD1. Germline CDR1 reads SGHKS; CDR2 reads YYEKEE (reference sequence). J gave up 0 bases and V 3 bases, and 3 bases lay outside the gene matches. CDR3 length: 15 residues.

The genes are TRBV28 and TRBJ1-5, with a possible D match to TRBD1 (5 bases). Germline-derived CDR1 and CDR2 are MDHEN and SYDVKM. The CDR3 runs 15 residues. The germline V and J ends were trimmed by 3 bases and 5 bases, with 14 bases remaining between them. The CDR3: CASSFQRGVDQPQHF. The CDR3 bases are TGTGCCAGCAGTTTCCAAAGGGGAGTGGATCAGCCCCAGCATTTT.

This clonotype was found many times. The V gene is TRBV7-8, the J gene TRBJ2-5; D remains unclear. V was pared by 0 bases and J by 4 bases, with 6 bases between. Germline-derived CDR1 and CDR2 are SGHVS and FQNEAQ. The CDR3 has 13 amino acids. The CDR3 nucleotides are TGTGCCAGCAGCTTAGCTAGGCCAGAGACCCAGTACTTC. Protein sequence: CASSLARPETQYF. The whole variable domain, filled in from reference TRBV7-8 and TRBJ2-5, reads GAGVSQSPRYKVAKRGQDVALRCDPISGHVSLFWYQQALGQGPEFLTYFQNEAQLDKSGLPSDRFFAERPEGSVSTLKIQRTQQEDSAVYLCASSLARPETQYFGPGTRLLVL.

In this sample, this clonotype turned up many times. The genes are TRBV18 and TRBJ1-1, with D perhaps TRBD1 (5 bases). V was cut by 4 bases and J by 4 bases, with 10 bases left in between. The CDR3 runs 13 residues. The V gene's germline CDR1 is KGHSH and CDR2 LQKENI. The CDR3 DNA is TGTGCCAGCTCACAGGGGCCAACCACTGAAGCTTTCTTT. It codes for CASSQGPTTEAFF.

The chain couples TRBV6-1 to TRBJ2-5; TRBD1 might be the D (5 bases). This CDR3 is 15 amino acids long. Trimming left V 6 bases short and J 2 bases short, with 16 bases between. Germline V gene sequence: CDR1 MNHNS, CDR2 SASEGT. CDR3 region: CASRRGRQGQETQYF. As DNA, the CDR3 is TGTGCCAGCAGACGAGGAAGGCAGGGTCAAGAGACCCAGTACTTC.

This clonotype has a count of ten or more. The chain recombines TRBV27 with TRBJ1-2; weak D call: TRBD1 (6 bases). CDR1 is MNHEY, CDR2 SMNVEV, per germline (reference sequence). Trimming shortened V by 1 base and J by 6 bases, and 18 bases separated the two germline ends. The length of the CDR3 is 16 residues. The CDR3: CASSLFATGLPDGYTF. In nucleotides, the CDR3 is TGTGCCAGCAGTTTATTCGCGACAGGCTTACCGGATGGCTACACCTTC.

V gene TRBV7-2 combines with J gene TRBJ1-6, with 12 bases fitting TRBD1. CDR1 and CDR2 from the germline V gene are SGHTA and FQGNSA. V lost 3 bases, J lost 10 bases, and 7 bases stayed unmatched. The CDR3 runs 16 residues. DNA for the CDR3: TGTGCCAGCAGCTTGGGACAGGGGGCAAATTCGTCACCCCTCCACTTT. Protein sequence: CASSLGQGANSSPLHF. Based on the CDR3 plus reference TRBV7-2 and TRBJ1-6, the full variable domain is GAGVSQSPSNKVTEKGKDVELRCDPISGHTALYWYRQSLGQGLEFLIYFQGNSAPDKSGLPSDRFSAERTGGSVSTLTIQRTQQEDSAVYLCASSLGQGANSSPLHFGNGTRLTVT.

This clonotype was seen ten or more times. CDR3 amino acids: CASKPSTGGTNTGELFF. The CDR3, as DNA: TGTGCCAGCAAACCCTCGACAGGGGGTACAAACACCGGGGAGCTGTTTTTT. The chain joins TRBV28 to TRBJ2-2, with 9 positions matching TRBD1. Germline CDR1 and CDR2: MDHEN and SYDVKM. V shed 7 bases and J 2 bases; nucleotides not matched to a gene: 11. The CDR3 consists of 17 residues.

The CDR3 DNA reads as TGCAGCGTTGAAGAGGGGGTAGAGCAGTTCTTC. Its translation: CSVEEGVEQFF. The chain uses TRBV29-1 and TRBJ2-1; possibly TRBD1 or TRBD2 for D (5 bases each). The CDR3 loop spans 11 amino acids. The V and J ends lost 0 bases and 10 bases respectively, with 7 bases between them. Germline V lookup: CDR1 SQVTM, CDR2 ANQGSEA.

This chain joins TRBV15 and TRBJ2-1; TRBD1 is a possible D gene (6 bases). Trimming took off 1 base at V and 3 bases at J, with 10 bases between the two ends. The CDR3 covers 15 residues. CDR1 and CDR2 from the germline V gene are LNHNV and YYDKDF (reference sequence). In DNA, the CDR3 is TGTGCCACCAGCAGAGCGGACAGTTTCTACAATGAGCAGTTCTTC. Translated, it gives CATSRADSFYNEQFF.

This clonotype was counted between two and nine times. The CDR3 loop is CASRDLAGVTDTQYF. Written as DNA, the CDR3 is TGTGCCAGCAGGGATCTAGCGGGAGTTACAGATACGCAGTATTTT. J is TRBJ2-3 and V is TRBV5-4, with 10 bases aligning to TRBD2. Looked up from germline, CDR1 is SGHNT and CDR2 is YYREEE (reference sequence). With V trimmed by 5 bases and J by 3 bases, 6 bases remained unmatched. This CDR3 contains 15 residues. Combining the CDR3 with reference TRBV5-4 and TRBJ2-3 gives the whole variable domain ETGVTQSPTHLIKTRGQQVTLRCSSQSGHNTVSWYQQALGQGPQFIFQYYREEENGRGNFPPRFSGLQFPNYSSELNVNALELDDSALYLCASRDLAGVTDTQYFGPGTRLTVL.

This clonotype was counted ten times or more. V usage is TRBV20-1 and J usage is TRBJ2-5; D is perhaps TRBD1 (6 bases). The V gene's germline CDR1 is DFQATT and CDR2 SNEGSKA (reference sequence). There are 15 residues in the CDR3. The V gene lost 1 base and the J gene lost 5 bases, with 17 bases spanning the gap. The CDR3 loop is CSARAPQGTGETQYF. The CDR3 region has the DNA TGCAGTGCTAGAGCCCCACAGGGAACGGGGGAGACCCAGTACTTC.